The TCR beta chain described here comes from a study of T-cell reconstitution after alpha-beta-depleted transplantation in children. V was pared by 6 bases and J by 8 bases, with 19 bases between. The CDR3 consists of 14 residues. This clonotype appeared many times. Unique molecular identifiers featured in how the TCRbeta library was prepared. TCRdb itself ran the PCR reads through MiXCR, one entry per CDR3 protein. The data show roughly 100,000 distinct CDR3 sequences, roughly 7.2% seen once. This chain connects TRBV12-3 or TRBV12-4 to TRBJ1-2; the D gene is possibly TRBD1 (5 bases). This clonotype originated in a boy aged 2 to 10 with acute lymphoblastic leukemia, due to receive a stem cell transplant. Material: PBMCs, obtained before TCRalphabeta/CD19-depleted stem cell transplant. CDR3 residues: CASRWDSTTGGYTF. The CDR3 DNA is TGTGCCAGCAGGTGGGACTCAACCACCGGAGGCTACACCTTC.